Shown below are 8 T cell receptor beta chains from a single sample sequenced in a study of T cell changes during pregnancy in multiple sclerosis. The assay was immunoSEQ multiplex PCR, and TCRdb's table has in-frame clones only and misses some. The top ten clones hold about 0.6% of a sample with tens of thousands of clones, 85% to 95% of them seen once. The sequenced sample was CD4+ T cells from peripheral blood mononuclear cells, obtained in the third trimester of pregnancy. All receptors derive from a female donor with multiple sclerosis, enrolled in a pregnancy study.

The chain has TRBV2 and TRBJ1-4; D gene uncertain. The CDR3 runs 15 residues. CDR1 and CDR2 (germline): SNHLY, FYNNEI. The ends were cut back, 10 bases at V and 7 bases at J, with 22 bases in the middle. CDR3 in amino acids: CAKRRPSSGVEKLFF. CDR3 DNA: TGTGCCAAAAGGAGACCTTCTAGTGGTGTTGAAAAACTGTTTTTT.

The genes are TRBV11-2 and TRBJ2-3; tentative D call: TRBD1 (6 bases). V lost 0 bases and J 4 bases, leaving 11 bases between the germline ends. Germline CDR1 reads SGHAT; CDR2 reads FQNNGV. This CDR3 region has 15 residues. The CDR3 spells CASSLDGKGADTQYF. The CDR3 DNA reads TGTGCCAGCAGCTTAGACGGGAAGGGGGCAGATACGCAGTATTTT.

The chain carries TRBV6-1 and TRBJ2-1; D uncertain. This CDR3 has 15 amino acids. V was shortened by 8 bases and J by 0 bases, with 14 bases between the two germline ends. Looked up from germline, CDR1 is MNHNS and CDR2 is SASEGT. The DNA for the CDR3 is TGTGCCAGCGAAGAGGCGACCAGCTCCTACAATGAGCAGTTCTTC. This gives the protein CASEEATSSYNEQFF.

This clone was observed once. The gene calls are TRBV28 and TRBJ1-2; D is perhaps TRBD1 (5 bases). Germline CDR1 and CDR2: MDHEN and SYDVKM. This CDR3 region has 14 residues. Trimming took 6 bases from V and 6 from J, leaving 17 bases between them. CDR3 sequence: CASSHDSGVDGYTF. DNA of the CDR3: TGTGCCAGCAGCCACGACAGTGGGGTAGATGGCTACACCTTC.

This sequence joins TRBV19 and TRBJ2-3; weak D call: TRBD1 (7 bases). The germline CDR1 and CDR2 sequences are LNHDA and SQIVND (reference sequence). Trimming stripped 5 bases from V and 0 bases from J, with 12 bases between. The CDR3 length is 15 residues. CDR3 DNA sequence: TGTGCCAGTAGTTCTCCAGGGGGGAGCACAGATACGCAGTATTTT. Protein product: CASSSPGGSTDTQYF.

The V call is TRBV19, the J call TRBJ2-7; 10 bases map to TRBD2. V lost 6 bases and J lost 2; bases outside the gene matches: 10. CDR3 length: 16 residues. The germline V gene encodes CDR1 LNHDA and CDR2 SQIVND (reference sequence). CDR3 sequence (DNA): TGTGCCAGTAGCACGACTAAGAGCGGGAGGGCCTACGAGCAGTACTTC. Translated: CASSTTKSGRAYEQYF.

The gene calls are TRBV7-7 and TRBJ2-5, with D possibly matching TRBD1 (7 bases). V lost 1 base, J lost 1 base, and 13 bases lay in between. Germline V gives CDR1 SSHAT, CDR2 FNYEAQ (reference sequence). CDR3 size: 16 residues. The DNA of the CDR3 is TGTGCCAGCAGCTTAGGGTCAGGGGGGCCCCAAGAGACCCAGTACTTC. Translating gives CASSLGSGGPQETQYF.

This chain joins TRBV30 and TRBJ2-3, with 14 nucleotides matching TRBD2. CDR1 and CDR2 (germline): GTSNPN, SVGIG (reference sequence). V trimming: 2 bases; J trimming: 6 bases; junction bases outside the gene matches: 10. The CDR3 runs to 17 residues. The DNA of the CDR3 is TGTGCCTGGAGTTCCCCTAGGACTAGCGGGAGGTCGGATACGCAGTATTTT. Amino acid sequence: CAWSSPRTSGRSDTQYF.